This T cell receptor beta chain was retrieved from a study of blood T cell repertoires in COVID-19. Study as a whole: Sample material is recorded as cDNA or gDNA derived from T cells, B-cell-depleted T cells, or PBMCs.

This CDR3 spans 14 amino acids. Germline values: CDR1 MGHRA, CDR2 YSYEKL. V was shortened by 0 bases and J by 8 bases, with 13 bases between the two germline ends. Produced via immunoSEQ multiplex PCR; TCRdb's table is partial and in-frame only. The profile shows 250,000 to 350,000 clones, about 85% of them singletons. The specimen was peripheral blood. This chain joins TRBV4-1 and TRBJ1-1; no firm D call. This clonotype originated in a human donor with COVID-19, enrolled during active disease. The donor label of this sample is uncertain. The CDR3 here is CASSQDAGFREAFF. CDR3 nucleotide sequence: TGCGCCAGCAGCCAAGATGCGGGTTTTAGGGAAGCTTTCTTT.